A selection of T cell receptor beta chains follows, all from one sample in a study of cytomegalovirus exposure and HLA in healthy donors. Measured with immunoSEQ multiplex PCR; TCRdb has only the in-frame clones, and not every one. The data hold some 330,000 clones, with roughly 85% observed a single time. Sequencing used PBMCs. Receptor source: a woman aged 18 to 35 in good health and CMV-seronegative. Both conserved end residues are part of each CDR3. The D gene is left open where the match is weak. Size tells how often a clone was seen (once, few, many) or the class of an expanded clone, and some rows leave it out.

TRBV6-5	NA	NA	TRBJ2-7	TGTGCCAGCAGTAAACTGGGGGACACCTCCTACGAGCAGTACTTC	CASSKLGDTSYEQYF
TRBV9	TRBD1	NA	TRBJ2-1	TGTGCCAGCAGCCGGAGACAGGGAAATGAGCAGTTCTTC	CASSRRQGNEQFF
TRBV29-1	NA	NA	TRBJ1-5	TGCAGCGTTGAAGGGCAGGTCAATCAGCCCCAGCATTTT	CSVEGQVNQPQHF
TRBV29-1	TRBD1	NA	TRBJ1-1	TGCAGCGGCGATCAGGGGGACACTGAAGCTTTCTTT	CSGDQGDTEAFF
TRBV7-9	NA	NA	TRBJ2-7	TGTGCCAGCAGCTTAGTTCGTAACAGGGTATCACCCTACGAGCAGTACTTC	CASSLVRNRVSPYEQYF
TRBV4-3	TRBD1	few	TRBJ1-2	TGCGCCAGCAGCCAAGAACAGGGGGCTGGTGGCTACACCTTC	CASSQEQGAGGYTF
TRBV6-5	TRBD2	NA	TRBJ2-7	TGTGCCAGCACACTAGCGGGAGTCGGGGAGCAGTACTTC	CASTLAGVGEQYF
TRBV30	TRBD1	NA	TRBJ2-2	TGTGCCTGGAGTGTCCGGGACAGAAACTCCGGGGAGCTGTTTTTT	CAWSVRDRNSGELFF
TRBV7-9	TRBD2	NA	TRBJ2-7	TGTGCCAGCAGCTTAACCTCAGCGGGAGGACAAAACGAGCAGTACTTC	CASSLTSAGGQNEQYF
TRBV18	NA	NA	TRBJ1-2	TGTGCCAGCTCACCACGCAGGGAGGATGGCTACACCTTC	CASSPRREDGYTF